Listed here are 24 T cell receptor beta chains from one sample, sequenced in a study of blood T cell repertoires in COVID-19. The data were produced by immunoSEQ multiplex PCR, yet TCRdb's version contains in-frame clones alone and is incomplete. The data show roughly 250,000 clones, around three quarters seen once. The sample consisted of peripheral blood. These receptors originate from a woman aged 80 or older with acute or convalescent COVID-19.

This clone was seen a handful of times. The CDR3, as DNA: TGCGCCAGCAGCCAAGATCGAGGACTAGCGGGGCTTGAGCAGTTCTTC. Protein: CASSQDRGLAGLEQFF. The chain links TRBV4-1 to TRBJ2-1, with 12 positions matching TRBD2. The CDR3 spans 16 residues. V gave up 0 bases and J gave up 9 bases; unmatched junction bases: 6. The germline CDR1 and CDR2 sequences are MGHRA and YSYEKL.

The genes are TRBV9 and TRBJ1-5; the match to TRBD1 covers 8 bases. The CDR3 is 14 amino acids. CDR1 and CDR2 (germline): SGDLS, YYNGEE. V was clipped by 3 bases and J by 6 bases; unmatched bases: 5. The CDR3 protein is CASSGGQEGQPQHF. CDR3 nucleotides: TGTGCCAGCAGCGGGGGACAGGAGGGTCAGCCCCAGCATTTT.

The rearrangement links TRBV6-6 to TRBJ2-1, with TRBD2 as a possible D gene (6 bases). V was cut by 6 bases and J by 8 bases, with 17 bases left in between. Germline V CDR1 and CDR2: MNHNY, SVGAGI (reference sequence). The length of the CDR3 is 14 residues. CDR3 bases: TGTGCCAGCAGGACGGGACTCCTGGTCGATGAGCAGTTCTTC. Translation gives CASRTGLLVDEQFF.

This sequence joins TRBV10-3 and TRBJ1-1; 8 nucleotides agree with TRBD1. This CDR3 region has 15 residues. The V gene end was trimmed by 7 bases and the J gene end by 2 bases; junction bases not matched to a gene: 9. Germline V gives CDR1 ENHRY, CDR2 SYGVKD. The CDR3 spells CAITGTGTGNTEAFF. Here the CDR3 DNA reads TGTGCCATCACTGGAACCGGGACAGGTAACACTGAAGCTTTCTTT.

This chain's CDR3 is CASAENTGELFF. Here the CDR3 DNA reads TGTGCCAGTGCGGAGAACACCGGGGAGCTGTTTTTT. The chain employs TRBV19 and TRBJ2-2; D gene uncertain. Trimming pared 8 bases from V and 1 base from J, leaving 5 bases between. The CDR3 totals 12 residues. The germline gives CDR1 LNHDA, CDR2 SQIVND (reference sequence). Drawing the rest from reference TRBV19 and TRBJ2-2, the complete variable domain is DGGITQSPKYLFRKEGQNVTLSCEQNLNHDAMYWYRQDPGQGLRLIYYSQIVNDFQKGDIAEGYSVSREKKESFPLTVTSAQKNPTAFYLCASAENTGELFFGEGSRLTVL.

V is TRBV3-1 (or the pseudogene TRBV3-2) and J is TRBJ2-2; 9 bases align to TRBD1. The CDR3 consists of 16 residues. Germline V gene sequence: CDR1 LGHDT, CDR2 YNNKEL (reference sequence). The V segment lost 1 base and the J segment 5 bases; nucleotides outside the gene matches: 5. The CDR3 sequence: CASSQGGTGRTGELFF. The CDR3 DNA reads as TGTGCCAGCAGCCAAGGGGGGACAGGGCGGACCGGGGAGCTGTTTTTT.

V and J are TRBV6-5 and TRBJ2-3; 7 bases are shared with TRBD2. The germline CDR1 and CDR2 sequences are MNHEY and SVGAGI. This CDR3 contains 15 residues. Unmatched junction bases numbered 6, after V lost 2 bases and J lost 4 bases. The CDR3 region is CASSYRGRGADTQYF. The CDR3 DNA is TGTGCCAGCAGTTACCGGGGGAGGGGTGCAGATACGCAGTATTTT.

V and J are TRBV5-1 and TRBJ2-4, with a weak D call TRBD2 (6 bases). With 3 bases removed from V and 2 bases from J, the gap between germline ends came to 18 bases. The CDR3 length is 17 residues. Germline lookup yields CDR1 SGHRS and CDR2 YFSETQ. CDR3 protein: CASSSLGASVSKNIQYF. CDR3 in DNA: TGCGCCAGCAGCTCCCTGGGAGCTAGCGTCTCCAAAAACATTCAGTACTTC.

In its sample, this clone was seen a few times. The chain carries TRBV20-1 and TRBJ1-2; 8 nucleotides line up with TRBD1. Germline V gives CDR1 DFQATT, CDR2 SNEGSKA (reference sequence). This CDR3 has 15 residues. The V segment lost 3 bases and the J segment 8 bases; nucleotides outside the gene matches: 14. The CDR3: CSASPLGQDLWGYTF. The CDR3 coding sequence is TGCAGTGCTAGTCCCCTGGGACAGGATCTTTGGGGCTACACCTTC.

This chain joins TRBV7-2 and TRBJ2-1; D is uncertain. Trimming cost V 1 base and J 7 bases, with 14 bases left between them. From germline, CDR1 is SGHTA and CDR2 FQGNSA. CDR3 length: 15 residues. The CDR3 sequence: CASSLVSGFGNEQFF. As DNA, the CDR3 is TGTGCCAGCAGCTTAGTGTCAGGATTTGGGAATGAGCAGTTCTTC. Complete variable domain (other parts from reference TRBV7-2 and TRBJ2-1): GAGVSQSPSNKVTEKGKDVELRCDPISGHTALYWYRQSLGQGLEFLIYFQGNSAPDKSGLPSDRFSAERTGGSVSTLTIQRTQQEDSAVYLCASSLVSGFGNEQFFGPGTRLTVL.

This clone was recorded only once. The V gene is TRBV15, the J gene TRBJ1-2; maybe TRBD1 (5 bases). V was cut by 1 base and J by 8 bases, with 14 bases left in between. The germline V gene encodes CDR1 LNHNV and CDR2 YYDKDF (reference sequence). The CDR3 covers 14 residues. The CDR3 here is CATSRVQDPHGYTF. The CDR3 DNA sequence: TGTGCCACCAGCAGAGTACAGGACCCGCACGGCTACACCTTC.

This rearrangement joins TRBV3-1 (or the pseudogene TRBV3-2) to TRBJ2-1; 14 nucleotides line up with TRBD2. The germline V gene has CDR1 LGHDT and CDR2 YNNKEL (reference sequence). This CDR3 region has 17 residues. V lost 3 bases, J lost 8 bases, and 9 bases stayed unmatched. The CDR3 region is CASSHKRLAGGADEQFF. For the CDR3, the DNA is TGTGCCAGCAGCCATAAAAGACTAGCGGGGGGGGCCGATGAGCAGTTCTTC.

CDR3 in amino acids: CASSEGQGAGVYGYTF. CDR3 coding DNA: TGCGCCAGCAGTGAGGGCCAGGGGGCTGGAGTCTATGGCTACACCTTC. The chain joins TRBV10-1 to TRBJ1-2; 8 positions agree with TRBD1. The CDR3 is made up of 16 amino acids. J lost 4 bases, V lost 2 bases, and 9 bases had no gene match. Germline lookup yields CDR1 WNHNN and CDR2 SYGVQD (reference sequence).

The V gene is TRBV6-6, the J gene TRBJ1-1; D unclear. This CDR3 has 14 residues. The germline V and J ends were trimmed by 5 bases and 4 bases, with 14 bases remaining between them. Looked up from germline, CDR1 is MNHNY and CDR2 is SVGAGI (reference sequence). The CDR3 DNA reads TGTGCCAGCAGTCTAGGGAGGGCGGGCACTGAAGCTTTCTTT. Translation gives CASSLGRAGTEAFF.

The V gene is TRBV24-1, the J gene TRBJ1-2; D not certain. The CDR3 runs to 14 residues. Trimming took 5 bases from V and 1 from J, leaving 10 bases between them. Germline V gene data show CDR1 as KGHDR and CDR2 as SFDVKD. The CDR3 nucleotides read TGTGCCACCAGTGTCAAGGGAGGTAACTATGGCTACACCTTC. Protein sequence: CATSVKGGNYGYTF.

The genes are TRBV7-9 and TRBJ2-5; 8 positions agree with TRBD2. The CDR3 consists of 17 residues. CDR1 SEHNR and CDR2 FQNEAQ come from the germline V gene (reference sequence). After removal of 2 bases from V and 4 bases from J, the junction contained 12 bases not matched to a gene. CDR3: CASSLRGRTGGGETQYF. CDR3 in DNA: TGTGCCAGCAGCTTAAGGGGCCGGACGGGAGGGGGAGAGACCCAGTACTTC.

The rearrangement links TRBV5-5 to TRBJ1-6; unclear D gene. Germline V gene lookup returns CDR1 SGHKS and CDR2 YYEKEE (reference sequence). The CDR3 sequence is 17 residues long. Trimming cost V 3 bases and J 0 bases, with 13 bases left between them. The CDR3 protein is CASSSIVSSSYNSPLHF. The DNA of the CDR3 is TGTGCCAGCAGCTCTATCGTTTCGAGCTCCTATAATTCACCCCTCCACTTT.

This clone was found many times. In DNA form, the CDR3 reads TGTGCCAGCAGTGAACAGGGGAGTGGGGTCTCAACTGAAGCTTTCTTT. Protein product: CASSEQGSGVSTEAFF. The genes are TRBV2 and TRBJ1-1, with a possible D match to TRBD1 (6 bases). Per the germline V gene, CDR1 is SNHLY and CDR2 is FYNNEI. The germline V and J ends were trimmed by 2 bases and 5 bases, with 18 bases remaining between them. The CDR3 consists of 16 residues.

The gene calls are TRBV7-9 and TRBJ2-2; 7 bases align to TRBD2. Losses at the gene ends were 1 base for V and 6 bases for J; bases not matched to a gene: 8. The CDR3 contains 16 residues. Germline CDR1 reads SEHNR; CDR2 reads FQNEAQ (reference sequence). CDR3 sequence: CASSLGSSGAAGELFF. For the CDR3, the DNA is TGTGCCAGCAGCTTAGGTTCGAGCGGGGCTGCCGGGGAGCTGTTTTTT.

The genes are TRBV6-2 or TRBV6-3 and TRBJ2-1, with 16 bases lining up with TRBD2. This CDR3 comprises 18 residues. From germline, CDR1 is MNHEY and CDR2 SVGEGT. Unmatched junction bases numbered 8, after V lost 5 bases and J lost 4 bases. CDR3 coding DNA: TGTGCCAGCAGTCACGCGGGACTAGCGGGGGGGCTGTACAATGAGCAGTTCTTC. This encodes CASSHAGLAGGLYNEQFF.

This clone has more than one count but fewer than ten. The V gene is TRBV11-2, the J gene TRBJ2-1; the match to TRBD2 covers 9 bases. With V trimmed by 2 bases and J by 9 bases, 8 bases remained unmatched. Germline V gene lookup returns CDR1 SGHAT and CDR2 FQNNGV. The CDR3 totals 15 residues. CDR3 DNA sequence: TGTGCCAGCAGCTTAAAGTCGCGGGAGGGCGGTGAGCAGTTCTTC. Its protein is CASSLKSREGGEQFF. Complete variable domain (other parts from reference TRBV11-2 and TRBJ2-1): EAGVAQSPRYKIIEKRQSVAFWCNPISGHATLYWYQQILGQGPKLLIQFQNNGVVDDSQLPKDRFSAERLKGVDSTLKIQPAKLEDSAVYLCASSLKSREGGEQFFGPGTRLTVL.

V is TRBV11-2 and J is TRBJ2-7, with a tentative D call TRBD1 (7 bases). The V end lost 4 bases, the J end lost 6 bases, and 22 bases lay between the germline ends. Looked up from germline, CDR1 is SGHAT and CDR2 is FQNNGV. The CDR3 extends over 16 amino acids. CDR3 sequence (DNA): TGTGCCAGCAGCTCCCCGGGACAGCCTGCCGGGGGCGAGCAGTACTTC. This encodes CASSSPGQPAGGEQYF.

The J gene is TRBJ2-4, the V gene TRBV7-2; 7 nucleotides line up with TRBD1. V shed 4 bases and J 7 bases; nucleotides not matched to a gene: 10. From germline, CDR1 is SGHTA and CDR2 FQGNSA. The CDR3 length is 15 residues. The CDR3 bases are TGTGCCAGCAGCTCAGGACAGGCCCGGGGCAACATTCAGTACTTC. Encoded protein: CASSSGQARGNIQYF.

J is TRBJ2-7 and V is TRBV20-1, with TRBD2 matching 7 bases. Per the germline V gene, CDR1 is DFQATT and CDR2 is SNEGSKA (reference sequence). This CDR3 has 14 residues. The ends lost 3 bases at V and 2 bases at J; junction bases unmatched: 7. CDR3 DNA: TGCAGTGCTAGTGGGGGGGAAACGACCTACGAGCAGTACTTC. Translated, it gives CSASGGETTYEQYF.